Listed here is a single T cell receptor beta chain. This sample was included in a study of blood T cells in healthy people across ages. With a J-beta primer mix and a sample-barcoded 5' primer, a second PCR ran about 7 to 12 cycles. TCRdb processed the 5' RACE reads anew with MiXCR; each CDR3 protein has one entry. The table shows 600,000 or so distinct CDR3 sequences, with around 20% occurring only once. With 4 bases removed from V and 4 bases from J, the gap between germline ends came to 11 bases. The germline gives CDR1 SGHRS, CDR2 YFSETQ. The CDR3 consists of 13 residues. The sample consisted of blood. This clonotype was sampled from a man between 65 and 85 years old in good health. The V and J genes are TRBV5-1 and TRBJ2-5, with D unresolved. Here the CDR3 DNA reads TGCGCCAGCAGCGGGCGTATACTAGAGACCCAGTACTTC. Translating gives CASSGRILETQYF. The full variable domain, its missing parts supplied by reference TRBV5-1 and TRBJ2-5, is KAGVTQTPRYLIKTRGQQVTLSCSPISGHRSVSWYQQTPGQGLQFLFEYFSETQRNKGNFPGRFSGRQFSNSRSEMNVSTLELGDSALYLCASSGRILETQYFGPGTRLLVL.